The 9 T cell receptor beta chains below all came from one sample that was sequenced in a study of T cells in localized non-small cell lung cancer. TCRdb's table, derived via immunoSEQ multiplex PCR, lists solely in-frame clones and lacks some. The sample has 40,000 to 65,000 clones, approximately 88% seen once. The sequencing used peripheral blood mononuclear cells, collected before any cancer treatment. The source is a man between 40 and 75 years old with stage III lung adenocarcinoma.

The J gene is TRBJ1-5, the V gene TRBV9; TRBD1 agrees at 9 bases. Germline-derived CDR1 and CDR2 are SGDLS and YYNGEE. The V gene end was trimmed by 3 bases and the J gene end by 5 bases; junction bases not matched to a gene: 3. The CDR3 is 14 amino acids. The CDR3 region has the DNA TGTGCCAGCAGCGCGACAGGGGGGTATCAGCCCCAGCATTTT. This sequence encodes CASSATGGYQPQHF.

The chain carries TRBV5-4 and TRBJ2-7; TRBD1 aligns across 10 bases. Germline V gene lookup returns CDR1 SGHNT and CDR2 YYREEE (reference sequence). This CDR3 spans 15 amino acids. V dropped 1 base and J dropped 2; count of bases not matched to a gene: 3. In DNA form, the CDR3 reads TGTGCCAGCAGCTTGACCGGGACAGGGGCCTACGAGCAGTACTTC. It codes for CASSLTGTGAYEQYF.

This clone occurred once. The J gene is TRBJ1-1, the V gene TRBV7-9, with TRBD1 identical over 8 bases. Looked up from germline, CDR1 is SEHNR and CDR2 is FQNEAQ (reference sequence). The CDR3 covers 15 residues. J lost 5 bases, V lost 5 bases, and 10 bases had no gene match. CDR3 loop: CASSPTGQGGTEAFF. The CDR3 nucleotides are TGTGCCAGCAGCCCGACTGGACAGGGTGGGACTGAAGCTTTCTTT.

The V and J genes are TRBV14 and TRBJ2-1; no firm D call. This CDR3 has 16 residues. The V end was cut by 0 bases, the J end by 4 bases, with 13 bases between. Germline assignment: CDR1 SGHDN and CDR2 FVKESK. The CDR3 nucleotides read TGTGCCAGCAGCCAAGATCGGACCGCCACGTACAATGAGCAGTTCTTC. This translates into CASSQDRTATYNEQFF.

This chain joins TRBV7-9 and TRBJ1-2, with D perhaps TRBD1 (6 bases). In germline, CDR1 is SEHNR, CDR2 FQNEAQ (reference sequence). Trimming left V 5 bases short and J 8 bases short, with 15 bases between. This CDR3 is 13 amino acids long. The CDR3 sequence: CASSPVAGEGYTF. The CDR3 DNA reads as TGTGCCAGCAGCCCAGTGGCAGGGGAGGGCTACACCTTC.

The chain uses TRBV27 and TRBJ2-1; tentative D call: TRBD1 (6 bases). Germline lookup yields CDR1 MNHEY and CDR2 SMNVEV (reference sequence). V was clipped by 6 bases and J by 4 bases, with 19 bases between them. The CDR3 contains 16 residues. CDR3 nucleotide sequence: TGTGCCAGCAGACCCAGTCGTGGGGGCGGGTACAATGAGCAGTTCTTC. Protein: CASRPSRGGGYNEQFF.

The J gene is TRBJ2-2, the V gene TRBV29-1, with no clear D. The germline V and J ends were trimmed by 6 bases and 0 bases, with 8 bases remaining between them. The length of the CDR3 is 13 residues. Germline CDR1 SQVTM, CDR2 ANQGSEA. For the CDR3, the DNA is TGCAGCGTCAGCGACGCGAACACCGGGGAGCTGTTTTTT. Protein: CSVSDANTGELFF.

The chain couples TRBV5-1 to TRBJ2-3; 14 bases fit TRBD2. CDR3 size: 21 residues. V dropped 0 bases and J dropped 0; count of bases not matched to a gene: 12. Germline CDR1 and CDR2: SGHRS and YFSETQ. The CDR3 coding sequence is TGCGCCAGCAGCTTGGCCGGCGGACTAGCGGGGGGAGTAACTAGCACAGATACGCAGTATTTT. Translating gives CASSLAGGLAGGVTSTDTQYF.

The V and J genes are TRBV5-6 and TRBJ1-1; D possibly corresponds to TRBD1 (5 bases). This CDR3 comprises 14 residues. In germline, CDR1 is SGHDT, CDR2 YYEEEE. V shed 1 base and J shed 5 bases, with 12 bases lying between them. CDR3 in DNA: TGTGCCAGCAGCTTGAAGCAGGGCCGGACTGAAGCTTTCTTT. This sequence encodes CASSLKQGRTEAFF.